The 17 T cell receptor beta chains below were found in one sample sequenced in a study of T-cell memory formation after mild COVID-19. MiXCR was run by TCRdb on the 5' RACE reads, yielding one entry per CDR3 protein. The table has 150,000 or so distinct CDR3 sequences, roughly 30% seen once. Material: PBMCs or a T cell subset sorted from them (not recorded which). These receptors all stem from an adult woman who had mild COVID-19 (a few samples of this study predate the infection). Cell type and time point are not known.

This chain connects TRBV30 to TRBJ2-7; weak D call: TRBD2 (5 bases). Trimming shortened V by 4 bases and J by 6 bases, and 10 bases separated the two germline ends. The germline gives CDR1 GTSNPN, CDR2 SVGIG (reference sequence). CDR3 size: 11 residues. The CDR3 spells CAWTEVSEQYF. As DNA, the CDR3 is TGTGCCTGGACGGAGGTCAGCGAGCAGTACTTC.

This chain links TRBV6-1 with TRBJ1-2; 7 bases align to TRBD1. This CDR3 is 14 amino acids long. Germline V gives CDR1 MNHNS, CDR2 SASEGT. With V trimmed by 7 bases and J by 3 bases, 8 bases remained unmatched. CDR3 amino acids: CASIRRDSYYGYTF. CDR3 in DNA: TGTGCCAGCATTCGCCGGGACAGCTACTATGGCTACACCTTC.

This clonotype was observed a few times. V gene TRBV29-1 combines with J gene TRBJ1-1; TRBD1 matches 8 bases. The CDR3 is made up of 14 amino acids. V was pared by 6 bases and J by 4 bases, with 10 bases of the junction left unmatched. Germline CDR1 and CDR2: SQVTM and ANQGSEA. The CDR3 DNA reads as TGCAGCGTGGGTCGACAGGGGATTCGCACTGAAGCTTTCTTT. Protein product: CSVGRQGIRTEAFF.

The chain recombines TRBV7-2 with TRBJ2-4; D remains ambiguous. The germline gives CDR1 SGHTA, CDR2 FQGNSA. There are 15 residues in the CDR3. V shed 1 base and J shed 0 bases, with 7 bases lying between them. DNA of the CDR3: TGTGCCAGCAGCTTAGTGGAACTAGCCAAAAACATTCAGTACTTC. Protein: CASSLVELAKNIQYF.

The chain combines TRBV12-3 or TRBV12-4 with TRBJ1-5; D is unresolved. The CDR3 has 15 amino acids. V shed 4 bases and J shed 7 bases, with 17 bases lying between them. The CDR3 DNA sequence: TGTGCCAGCAGTTACGACGACTGGGAAAGCCAGCCCCAGCATTTT. This gives the protein CASSYDDWESQPQHF.

The genes are TRBV20-1 and TRBJ1-2; D is perhaps TRBD1 (6 bases). This CDR3 has 17 amino acids. CDR1 DFQATT and CDR2 SNEGSKA come from the germline V gene (reference sequence). V lost 6 bases to trimming and J lost 0 bases, with 23 bases between them. CDR3 region: CSASEIKTAGANYGYTF. The CDR3 nucleotides read TGCAGTGCCAGCGAAATTAAGACGGCAGGGGCTAACTATGGCTACACCTTC.

The CDR3 is CASISAEGAEAFF. The DNA of the CDR3 is TGTGCCAGCATTTCCGCTGAGGGGGCTGAAGCTTTCTTT. The chain recombines TRBV27 with TRBJ1-1; maybe TRBD1 (6 bases). Germline values: CDR1 MNHEY, CDR2 SMNVEV (reference sequence). Trimming took 7 bases from V and 6 from J, leaving 15 bases between them. The CDR3 is 13 residues long.

The gene calls are TRBV4-1 and TRBJ2-3; TRBD2 aligns across 13 bases. Germline CDR1 is MGHRA and CDR2 is YSYEKL. V gave up 4 bases and J gave up 2 bases; unmatched junction bases: 3. The CDR3 consists of 16 residues. The CDR3 nucleotides are TGCGCCAGCAGCCCAGGGACTAGCGGGGTCACAGATACGCAGTATTTT. Its translation: CASSPGTSGVTDTQYF.

This clonotype was counted many times. The gene calls are TRBV5-6 and TRBJ2-7; TRBD1 agrees at 7 bases. The J segment lost 0 bases and the V segment lost 6 bases, leaving 6 bases of the junction unmatched. The CDR3 runs 14 residues. Looked up from germline, CDR1 is SGHDT and CDR2 is YYEEEE. The CDR3 DNA follows: TGTGCCAGCAACACCGGGACAGTCTCCTACGAGCAGTACTTC. Encoded protein: CASNTGTVSYEQYF.

This clonotype came up a few times. The chain links TRBV7-9 to TRBJ2-7; D ambiguous. CDR1 SEHNR and CDR2 FQNEAQ come from the germline V gene (reference sequence). V was clipped by 4 bases and J by 2 bases, with 9 bases between them. This CDR3 has 13 amino acids. The CDR3 DNA is TGTGCCAGCAGCTGGGAAGGGACCTACGAGCAGTACTTC. Protein: CASSWEGTYEQYF.

CDR3 coding DNA: TGTGCCAGCAGCTCACAAGGACTTCTTCGGAGCACAGATACGCAGTATTTT. It yields the protein CASSSQGLLRSTDTQYF. V and J are TRBV7-2 and TRBJ2-3; D possibly corresponds to TRBD2 (5 bases). The V and J ends lost 4 bases and 0 bases respectively, with 17 bases between them. This CDR3 has 17 amino acids. CDR1 and CDR2 (germline): SGHTA, FQGNSA.

This clonotype was seen only once. The chain uses TRBV7-9 and TRBJ2-5; 10 positions agree with TRBD1. Germline V gene sequence: CDR1 SEHNR, CDR2 FQNEAQ (reference sequence). The V segment lost 5 bases and the J segment 5 bases; nucleotides outside the gene matches: 11. The CDR3 has 16 amino acids. CDR3 amino acids: CASSGARDRGRETQYF. DNA of the CDR3: TGTGCCAGCAGCGGAGCCCGGGACAGGGGACGGGAGACCCAGTACTTC.

This clonotype was seen once. The chain combines TRBV7-6 with TRBJ2-4; weak D call: TRBD2 (6 bases). Germline values: CDR1 SGHVS, CDR2 FNYEAQ. The CDR3 loop spans 19 amino acids. Trimming removed 5 bases at V and 2 bases at J, with 25 bases between. Here the CDR3 DNA reads TGTGCCAGCAGCGAAAAACCCCCCGGGCCCGCGGGGCCCAAAAACATTCAGTACTTC. This gives the protein CASSEKPPGPAGPKNIQYF.

Concerning this clonotype: At one boundary the junction diverges from the germline segment, which might be a read error. V gene TRBV6-1 combines with J gene TRBJ1-2; perhaps TRBD1 as D (5 bases). Germline V gives CDR1 MNHNS, CDR2 SASEGT. The CDR3 sequence is 10 residues long. The CDR3 here is CASSDTGYLF. Written as DNA, the CDR3 is TGTGCCAGCAGTGATACAGGTTACCTCTTC.

This sequence joins TRBV7-8 and TRBJ2-1, with unresolved D. The V gene lost 3 bases and the J gene lost 5 bases, with 8 bases spanning the gap. From germline, CDR1 is SGHVS and CDR2 FQNEAQ. This CDR3 has 13 amino acids. The CDR3 DNA follows: TGTGCCAGCAGCTTGGAGCGAAACAATGAGCAGTTCTTC. Its protein is CASSLERNNEQFF.

This clonotype was counted only a few times. The rearrangement uses TRBV20-1 and TRBJ2-3; weak D call: TRBD1 (6 bases). CDR1 and CDR2 from the germline V gene are DFQATT and SNEGSKA (reference sequence). The CDR3 contains 15 residues. V was cut by 1 base and J by 6 bases, with 17 bases left in between. CDR3 protein: CSARGPRSGVDTQYF. CDR3 nucleotides: TGCAGTGCTAGAGGCCCTCGGTCAGGGGTCGATACGCAGTATTTT.

This chain links TRBV7-9 with TRBJ2-5; D remains ambiguous. CDR1 and CDR2 (germline): SEHNR, FQNEAQ (reference sequence). The V gene lost 4 bases and the J gene lost 2 bases, with 23 bases spanning the gap. The CDR3 extends over 18 amino acids. CDR3: CASSSIKGPAVAQETQYF. The CDR3 DNA reads TGTGCCAGCAGCTCCATTAAGGGCCCGGCGGTCGCTCAAGAGACCCAGTACTTC.